This T cell receptor beta chain came from a study of T cells in Graves' hyperthyroidism and ophthalmopathy (dated 2019 in TCRdb). About the full investigation: Peripheral blood samples were taken at the time of initial diagnosis, prior to any treatment. To identify TCR V-J signatures that set the groups apart, the researchers used a discovery cohort of more than 95 patients, made up of 40 to 45 with Graves' ophthalmopathy and 57 with stable Graves' hyperthyroidism. Prospective prediction of ophthalmopathy was tested in an independent validation cohort of fewer than 20 hyperthyroidism patients and some 17 patients who later progressed to ophthalmopathy. The approximately 98 discovery patients were randomly divided into training and test sets at a 7:3 ratio. Thyroid tissue and blood T-cell repertoires from roughly six Graves' hyperthyroidism patients were also compared in the study. After sampling, hyperthyroidism patients received methimazole starting at 30 mg daily, and ophthalmopathy patients received high-dose intravenous methylprednisolone. TCR Vbeta CDR3 sequencing of roughly 140 peripheral blood samples (43 ophthalmopathy, around 80 hyperthyroidism and roughly 17 progressor patients) is reported in the paper.

The research as a whole found: During validation, the model predicted progression to ophthalmopathy a median of approximately six months ahead of onset, with roughly 65% sensitivity and 72.22% specificity. Blood samples also contained most of the expanded thyroid clonotypes (frequency above 0.001), which suggests that blood repertoires may reflect thyroid immune responses. Sample size was not statistically predetermined, and blinding of investigators to group allocation was not performed. In cross-validation, a model built on a 13 V-J signature told ophthalmopathy apart from stable hyperthyroidism with about 90% sensitivity and 81% to 82% specificity, and in testing the same model reached 80%/75%.

Graves' hyperthyroidism was defined as stable when no progression to ophthalmopathy occurred over 18 months of follow-up. Hyperthyroidism patients were aged 18 to 65 years and newly diagnosed, with disease duration of less than 2 months. The study excluded patients with uncontrolled infections, other autoimmune diseases, pregnancy or lactation. Diagnoses were based on clinical symptoms, serum thyroxine and TRAb, thyroid ultrasound and orbital computed tomography. PBMCs were isolated from about 10 ml of fresh peripheral blood by Ficoll-Paque density gradient centrifugation. Total RNA was extracted using Trizol reagent, and RNA quality was assessed on an Agilent 2100 Bioanalyzer. This clonotype was detected many times. Its antigen has not been determined. Base qualities are not recorded, but no much larger clone differs from it by a single base. The CDR3 spans 13 residues, from the cysteine through the phenylalanine. Only the CDR3 part of the read is kept: 39 bases, read in frame from the first base. Trimming leaves V shorter by 6 bases and J shorter by 4 bases, with the junction holding 4 bases beyond the gene matches. CDR1 LNHNV and CDR2 YYDKDF are derived from the germline V gene (reference sequence).

TCR beta CDR3 regions were amplified from RNA transcripts. The first round of RT-PCR for the TCR CDR3 was performed with the HTBI primer set and the Qiagen OneStep RT-PCR kit. Libraries were constructed in a second round of multiplex PCR, after which size selection and purification were performed. Paired-end sequencing of the libraries was performed with 100 bp reads on an Illumina HiSeq2000. The original methods were these. SOAPnuke was used to process the raw data, removing reads that contained adapters or uncalled bases, had a mean Phred below 15, or lacked an exact match to the constant primer or identifier. COPE v1.2.5 was used to merge the high-quality paired reads, and each unique nucleotide sequence was defined as a clonotype. MiTCR v1.1 was used to align the clonotypes against IMGT TRBV, TRBD and TRBJ reference segments. Only V-J combinations with frequency above 0.0001, covering 98% to 99.2% of repertoires, were analysed. The TCS score was defined as the ratio of F50 (clonal expansion) to E x V (chaos), calculated using BLOSUM62-based TCRdist between CDR3 peptides within each V-J. Welch's t-statistics and random forest reduced some 510 V-J features to 13, which were used in a naive Bayes classifier (R e1071). In-frame beta chains were kept once TCRdb had trimmed the public reads at Q25 with fastp and called clones with MiXCR. Rows merge per CDR3 protein into single entries with the most common DNA and genes. These V and J calls are TCRdb output, not the study's own analysis. For this sample the table gives about half a million distinct CDR3 sequences, of which about 20% were detected only once. Of the sample, approximately 25% falls within the top ten clones.

This clonotype was obtained from a man younger than 30 with Graves' hyperthyroidism. This receptor chain uses TRBV15 and TRBJ2-3; TRBD1 aligns with 7 central bases. The sequenced sample consisted of blood. The sequenced DNA: TGTGCCACCAGAAGACAGGGAGCAGATACGCAGTATTTT. The encoded protein is CATRRQGADTQYF.